What follows are 18 T cell receptor beta chains derived from one specimen sequenced in a study of shared clonotypes between healthy human individuals. Libraries were prepared by immunoSEQ multiplex PCR; TCRdb keeps only in-frame clonotypes and omits some of them. The sample holds hundreds of thousands of clones, 92% seen once. Cells designated naive CD8 were CD45RO-negative and were positively selected for CCR7, with terminally differentiated effector memory CD45RA+ cells excluded. The sequencing input was naive CD8+ T cells sorted from blood. The receptors shown here come from a man in his thirties or forties in good health.

The chain has TRBV2 and TRBJ1-1; 8 positions agree with TRBD1. Germline V lookup: CDR1 SNHLY, CDR2 FYNNEI. Unmatched junction bases numbered 6, after V lost 5 bases and J lost 1 base. The CDR3 contains 15 residues. The CDR3 coding sequence is TGTGCCAGCAGTTATCCAGGGGGCAAGAACACTGAAGCTTTCTTT. Its translation: CASSYPGGKNTEAFF. Supplemented by reference TRBV2 and TRBJ1-1, the full variable domain reads EPEVTQTPSHQVTQMGQEVILRCVPISNHLYFYWYRQILGQKVEFLVSFYNNEISEKSEIFDDQFSVERPDGSNFTLKIRSTKLEDSAMYFCASSYPGGKNTEAFFGQGTRLTVV.

This chain connects TRBV4-1 to TRBJ2-7; TRBD1 is a possible D gene (7 bases). The CDR3 is made up of 15 amino acids. Trimming pared 0 bases from V and 4 bases from J, leaving 13 bases between. Germline V gene sequence: CDR1 MGHRA, CDR2 YSYEKL. CDR3 in DNA: TGCGCCAGCAGCCAAGAGGGGGGACAGATTTACGAGCAGTACTTC. This codes for CASSQEGGQIYEQYF.

V usage is TRBV6-5 and J usage is TRBJ2-5, with TRBD1 as a possible D gene (5 bases). Trimming pared 8 bases from V and 0 bases from J, leaving 13 bases between. The CDR3 is 14 amino acids. Per germline, CDR1 MNHEY and CDR2 SVGAGI. The CDR3 sequence is CASFPRGYQETQYF. DNA for the CDR3: TGTGCCAGCTTTCCAAGGGGCTACCAAGAGACCCAGTACTTC.

V gene TRBV15 combines with J gene TRBJ2-2, with unresolved D. V lost 2 bases, J lost 5 bases, and 6 bases lay in between. The CDR3 loop spans 13 amino acids. CDR1 LNHNV and CDR2 YYDKDF come from the germline V gene (reference sequence). CDR3 sequence reads: CATSRSLTGELFF. CDR3 bases: TGTGCCACCAGCAGATCCTTGACCGGGGAGCTGTTTTTT.

The chain uses TRBV29-1 and TRBJ2-3; D remains unclear. There are 13 residues in the CDR3. V gave up 5 bases and J gave up 4 bases, with 13 bases separating them. Germline V gene sequence: CDR1 SQVTM, CDR2 ANQGSEA. The DNA of the CDR3 is TGCAGCGTTCTGAGCTTTGGGGCAGATACGCAGTATTTT. Translating gives CSVLSFGADTQYF.

CDR3 residues: CASSGQGVPNYGYTF. For the CDR3, the DNA is TGTGCCAGCAGCGGACAGGGGGTTCCGAACTATGGCTACACCTTC. The chain couples TRBV9 to TRBJ1-2; 9 bases are shared with TRBD1. The germline V gene has CDR1 SGDLS and CDR2 YYNGEE. The CDR3 sequence is 15 residues long. J lost 2 bases, V lost 3 bases, and 5 bases had no gene match.

This sequence joins TRBV10-2 and TRBJ2-2; no firm D call. The CDR3 covers 12 residues. V dropped 8 bases and J dropped 4 bases, with 8 bases sitting between them. CDR1 is WSHSY and CDR2 is SAAADI in the germline V gene. The CDR3, as DNA: TGCGCCAGCGGGCACCGCACCGGGGAGCTGTTTTTT. Its protein product is CASGHRTGELFF.

V gene TRBV11-2 combines with J gene TRBJ2-1; 10 bases map to TRBD2. This CDR3 contains 12 residues. V lost 5 bases, J lost 12 bases, and 4 bases stayed unmatched. The germline V gene encodes CDR1 SGHAT and CDR2 FQNNGV. The CDR3 sequence is CASSTRTSGQFF. The CDR3 DNA is TGTGCCAGCAGCACTAGGACTAGCGGGCAGTTCTTC.

V usage is TRBV7-9 and J usage is TRBJ2-7; no firm D call. Germline V lookup: CDR1 SEHNR, CDR2 FQNEAQ (reference sequence). CDR3 length equals 14 residues. Trimming left V 1 base short and J 4 bases short, with 11 bases between. The CDR3 nucleotides are TGTGCCAGCAGCTTAGTGGGCTACCCGTACGAGCAGTACTTC. Residues: CASSLVGYPYEQYF. Looking up the rest from reference TRBV7-9 and TRBJ2-7 gives the full variable domain: DTGVSQNPRHKITKRGQNVTFRCDPISEHNRLYWYRQTLGQGPEFLTYFQNEAQLEKSRLLSDRFSAERPKGSFSTLEIQRTEQGDSAMYLCASSLVGYPYEQYFGPGTRLTVT.

The chain has TRBV7-9 and TRBJ2-3; D unresolved. The V end was cut by 8 bases, the J end by 4 bases, with 16 bases between. The CDR3 spans 14 residues. Germline-derived CDR1 and CDR2 are SEHNR and FQNEAQ (reference sequence). The CDR3 protein is CASGPSLRADTQYF. The CDR3 region has the DNA TGTGCCAGCGGCCCTTCCCTTAGGGCAGATACGCAGTATTTT.

The rearrangement joins TRBV6-5 to TRBJ1-2; 7 bases are a match to TRBD1. The trim removed 6 bases at V and 2 bases at J, leaving 3 bases unmatched. CDR1 MNHEY and CDR2 SVGAGI come from the germline V gene. CDR3 size: 13 residues. The CDR3, as DNA: TGTGCCAGCAGACTGGGACAGAACTATGGCTACACCTTC. Translation: CASRLGQNYGYTF.

This chain joins TRBV6-6 and TRBJ2-5; a possible D gene is TRBD1 (5 bases). Germline V gene lookup returns CDR1 MNHNY and CDR2 SVGAGI (reference sequence). Trimming took 2 bases from V and 1 from J, leaving 8 bases between them. The CDR3 has 14 residues. The CDR3 nucleotides are TGTGCCAGCAGTTACGAAGGGGCCCAAGAGACCCAGTACTTC. Translated: CASSYEGAQETQYF.

The CDR3 loop is CASSTLAETYEQYF. The CDR3, as DNA: TGTGCCAGCAGCACACTAGCGGAAACCTACGAGCAGTACTTC. V is TRBV7-6 and J is TRBJ2-7, with TRBD2 matching over 8 bases. The junction had 5 bases not matched to a gene; V was cut back by 5 bases and J by 2 bases. Germline CDR1 and CDR2: SGHVS and FNYEAQ. The CDR3 extends over 14 amino acids.

The rearrangement uses TRBV13 and TRBJ2-7; perhaps TRBD1 as D (5 bases). V was shortened by 0 bases and J by 7 bases, with 16 bases between the two germline ends. Germline CDR1 PRHDT, CDR2 FYEKMQ (reference sequence). CDR3 size: 15 residues. CDR3 DNA sequence: TGTGCCAGCAGCTTAGGTACAGGTGGCGTGCGGGAGCAGTACTTC. This codes for CASSLGTGGVREQYF.

The chain joins TRBV28 to TRBJ2-7; TRBD2 aligns across 8 bases. Germline-derived CDR1 and CDR2 are MDHEN and SYDVKM. V was clipped by 5 bases and J by 4 bases; unmatched bases: 13. The length of the CDR3 is 16 residues. The CDR3 region has the DNA TGTGCCAGCAGTCTTGACCCGTTAGCGGGAAGGTACGAGCAGTACTTC. This encodes CASSLDPLAGRYEQYF.

V gene TRBV7-9 combines with J gene TRBJ2-5; D may be TRBD2 (5 bases). CDR3 length: 16 residues. Germline CDR1 reads SEHNR; CDR2 reads FQNEAQ (reference sequence). V was pared by 2 bases and J by 0 bases, with 13 bases between. CDR3 sequence: CASSLRAVENQETQYF. The DNA of the CDR3 is TGTGCCAGCAGCTTAAGAGCGGTCGAGAACCAAGAGACCCAGTACTTC.

The chain carries TRBV11-2 and TRBJ2-7; D remains ambiguous. The V gene's germline CDR1 is SGHAT and CDR2 FQNNGV. V lost 5 bases and J lost 3, with 5 bases in between. The CDR3 contains 11 residues. CDR3 nucleotides: TGTGCCAGCAGCACAAACTACGAGCAGTACTTC. Protein: CASSTNYEQYF.

This chain uses TRBV7-2 with TRBJ2-3, with TRBD2 identical over 13 bases. The CDR3 has 18 residues. CDR1 and CDR2 from the germline V gene are SGHTA and FQGNSA. J was trimmed by 4 bases and V by 5 bases; bases with no gene match: 12. The CDR3 loop is CASSPGTSGVGAADTQYF. The CDR3 region has the DNA TGTGCCAGCAGCCCCGGGACTAGCGGGGTGGGGGCGGCAGATACGCAGTATTTT.